This T cell receptor (beta chain) was captured by sequencing in a study of cytomegalovirus exposure and HLA in healthy donors. V lost 1 base to trimming and J lost 1 base, with 14 bases between them. The germline V gene has CDR1 SGDLS and CDR2 YYNGEE. This CDR3 has 16 residues. 60 Vbeta and 13 Jbeta primers were used in PCR. Here immunoSEQ multiplex PCR was the method, and the copy in TCRdb shows in-frame clones only, minus some. The top ten hold 2% to 2.5% of the sample, which has some 130,000 clones, 77% seen once. The chain carries TRBV9 and TRBJ2-5; D is possibly TRBD2 (6 bases). The sequence came from a man younger than 40 in good health and CMV-seronegative. Source material: PBMCs. The CDR3 protein is CASSVFSGEIQETQYF. The CDR3 DNA is TGTGCCAGCAGCGTATTCTCGGGAGAGATCCAAGAGACCCAGTACTTC.